A selection of T cell receptor beta chains follows, all from one sample in a study of T cell responses to AZD1222 COVID-19 vaccine. Only in-frame clones appear in the TCRdb table, and some are missing; sequencing was by immunoSEQ multiplex PCR. Of about 120,000 clones in the sample, 80% to 90% were seen once. The sequences come from peripheral blood, collected on day 0 of AZD1222 vaccination. These receptors were collected from an adult in good health. Each CDR3 is given with its conserved first and last residue. Fields, in order: V gene, CDR3 length, J gene, D gene, CDR3 DNA, CDR3 protein. D genes are given only for firm matches.

TRBV7-9,15,TRBJ2-7,TRBD1,TGTGCCAGCAGCTCCCCGGGACAGGGAGCTGAAGAGCAGTACTTC,CASSSPGQGAEEQYF
TRBV3-1/TRBV3-2,16,TRBJ1-1,NA,TGTGCCAGCAGCCCACCCGGACAGACACTGAACACTGAAGCTTTCTTT,CASSPPGQTLNTEAFF
TRBV28,19,TRBJ1-2,NA,TGTGCCAGCAGACAAAACCCCATGGGGGGCCGATATAGTAACTATGGCTACACCTTC,CASRQNPMGGRYSNYGYTF
TRBV30,11,TRBJ1-2,NA,TGTGCCTGGAGTGGACCTTGGGGCTACACCTTC,CAWSGPWGYTF
TRBV15,14,TRBJ1-2,TRBD1,TGTGCCACCAGCAGGGCGGGACAGGGCTATGGCTACACCTTC,CATSRAGQGYGYTF
TRBV6-5,14,TRBJ2-2,TRBD1,TGTGCCACCCTGGGCAGGGGGCCGGACGGGGAGCTGTTTTTT,CATLGRGPDGELFF
TRBV5-1,17,TRBJ2-7,TRBD2,TGCGCCAGCAGCTTAGCCCCTGCTAGCGGGATGGGCTACGAGCAGTACTTC,CASSLAPASGMGYEQYF
TRBV11-2,12,TRBJ2-7,NA,TGTGCCAGCAGCAGGTGGACAAACGAGCAGTACTTC,CASSRWTNEQYF
TRBV24-1,16,TRBJ1-1,NA,TGTGCCACCCTAACCAGACCAAATACAGGGTTGTATGAAGCTTTCTTT,CATLTRPNTGLYEAFF
TRBV7-9,17,TRBJ2-5,TRBD2,TGTGCCAGCAGCCCTCTTGTAGCGGGGGGTTTCCCAGAGACCCAGTACTTC,CASSPLVAGGFPETQYF